This T cell receptor (beta chain) was sequenced in a study of blood T cell repertoires in COVID-19. Study context: Nucleic acid was either cDNA or gDNA, and it came from T cells, B-cell-depleted T cells, or PBMCs.

V lost 3 bases and J lost 10, with 14 bases in between. CDR1 is SGHRS and CDR2 is YFSETQ in the germline V gene. This CDR3 contains 13 residues. How the authors handled the data: Reference gene primer amplification gave nucleated cell count estimates. Assay used: immunoSEQ multiplex PCR; TCRdb lists only in-frame clones, some missing. From that table come the V and J calls and clone size; the DNA was used to work out D and trimming. In the table there are about 230,000 clones, approximately 80% of which are singletons. The chain joins TRBV5-1 to TRBJ2-1, with D maybe TRBD2 (6 bases). The TCR sequence derives from a man aged 40-49 years with acute or convalescent COVID-19. Input material: peripheral blood. The CDR3 loop is CASSSIPGLEQFF. The CDR3 bases are TGCGCCAGCAGCTCGATACCGGGACTCGAGCAGTTCTTC.